Sequencing of this T cell receptor (beta chain) was carried out in a study of siplizumab effects on memory and regulatory T cells. Notes on the study in general: For mappable alloreactive CD4+ clones, the mean Treg-derived fraction was 68.8% with siplizumab and roughly 25% in controls. Apparently more diverse than memory cells, naive T cells also seemed major alloresponse contributors. Proliferating clones, CD4+ or CD8+, lacked an assignable naive or memory phenotype in roughly 80-97% of cases.

To note about this clone: The antigen is unknown.

J gave up 8 bases and V 2 bases, and 5 bases lay outside the gene matches. CDR1 is SGDLS, CDR2 YYNGEE, per germline. This CDR3 region has 15 residues. Some clones are missing from TCRdb's copy, which holds only in-frame ones; the method was immunoSEQ multiplex PCR. This sample carries 98,000 or so clones, 85% to 95% of them seen once, and the ten largest clones take 0.62%. The sequencing sample was made of Tregs sorted from blood. The chain combines TRBV9 with TRBJ1-6; 9 nucleotides agree with TRBD1. The clonotype was recovered from a human donor in good health. Written as DNA, the CDR3 is TGTGCCAGCAGCGTTCGACAGGGGGGAGATTCACCCCTCCACTTT. Protein product: CASSVRQGGDSPLHF.